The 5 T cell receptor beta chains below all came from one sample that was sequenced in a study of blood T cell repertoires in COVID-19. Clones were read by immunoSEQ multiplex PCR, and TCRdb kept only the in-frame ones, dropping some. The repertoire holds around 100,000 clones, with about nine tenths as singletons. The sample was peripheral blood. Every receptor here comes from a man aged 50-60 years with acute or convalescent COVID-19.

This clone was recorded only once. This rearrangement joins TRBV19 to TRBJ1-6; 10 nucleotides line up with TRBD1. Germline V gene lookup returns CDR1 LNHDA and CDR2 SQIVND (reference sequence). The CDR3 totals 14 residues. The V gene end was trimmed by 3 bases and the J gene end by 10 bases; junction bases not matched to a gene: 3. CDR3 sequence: CASSIGTGESPLHF. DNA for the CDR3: TGTGCCAGTAGTATTGGGACAGGGGAATCACCCCTCCACTTT.

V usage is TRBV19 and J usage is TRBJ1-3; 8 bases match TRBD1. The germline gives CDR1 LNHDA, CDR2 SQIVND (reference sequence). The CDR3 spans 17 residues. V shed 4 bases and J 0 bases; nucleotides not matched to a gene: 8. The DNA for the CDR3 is TGTGCCAGTAGTAGGGCCGGGACAGGTGGCTCTGGAAACACCATATATTTT. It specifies CASSRAGTGGSGNTIYF.

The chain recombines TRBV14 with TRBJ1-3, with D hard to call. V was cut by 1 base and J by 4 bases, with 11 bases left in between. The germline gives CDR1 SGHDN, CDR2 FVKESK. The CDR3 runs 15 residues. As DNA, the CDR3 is TGTGCCAGCAGCCAAGTCCGGTCAGGAGGAAACACCATATATTTT. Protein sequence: CASSQVRSGGNTIYF. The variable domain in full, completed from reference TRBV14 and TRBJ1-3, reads EAGVTQFPSHSVIEKGQTVTLRCDPISGHDNLYWYRRVMGKEIKFLLHFVKESKQDESGMPNNRFLAERTGGTYSTLKVQPAELEDSGVYFCASSQVRSGGNTIYFGEGSWLTVV.

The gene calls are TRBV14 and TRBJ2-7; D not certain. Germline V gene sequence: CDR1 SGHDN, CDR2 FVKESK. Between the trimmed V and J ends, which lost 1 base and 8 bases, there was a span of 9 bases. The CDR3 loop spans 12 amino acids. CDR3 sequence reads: CASSQVLEKQYF. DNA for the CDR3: TGTGCCAGCAGCCAAGTGTTGGAGAAGCAGTACTTC.

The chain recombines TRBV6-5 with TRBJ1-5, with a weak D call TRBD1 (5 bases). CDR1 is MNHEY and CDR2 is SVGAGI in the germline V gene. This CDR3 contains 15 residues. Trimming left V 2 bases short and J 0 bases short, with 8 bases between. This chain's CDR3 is CASSYDSYSNQPQHF. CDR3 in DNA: TGTGCCAGCAGTTACGACAGCTATAGCAATCAGCCCCAGCATTTT.